This TCR beta chain was recorded in a study of blood T cell repertoires in COVID-19. Overall study: Specimens from acute and convalescent COVID-19 originated in the United States, Italy and Spain. The analysed material was cDNA or gDNA that came from T cells, B-cell-depleted T cells, or PBMCs.

Per the original methods: Nucleated cell counts were estimated from reference gene primer amplification. Data came from immunoSEQ multiplex PCR; TCRdb stores just in-frame clones and leaves some out. V and J calls and clone size are as listed in that table; D and trimming were resolved from the DNA. The sample lists some 490,000 clones, 80% to 90% seen once, with approximately 2.9% in the top ten. Sequencing input: peripheral blood. The receptor was isolated from a human donor in a cohort sampled during active COVID-19.

Here the CDR3 reads CASSFKGDRDEQYF. CDR3 nucleotides: TGTGCCAGCAGCTTTAAGGGAGACAGGGACGAGCAGTACTTC. The chain joins TRBV6-5 to TRBJ2-7; TRBD1 matches 7 bases. V was clipped by 6 bases and J by 5 bases; unmatched bases: 10. The CDR3 loop spans 14 amino acids. The germline V gene has CDR1 MNHEY and CDR2 SVGAGI.